A selection of T cell receptor beta chains follows, all from one sample in a study of T cells after posttransplantation cyclophosphamide. The table came from immunoSEQ multiplex PCR; TCRdb's copy has only in-frame clones and leaves some out. The sample has tens of thousands of clones, none seen only once. Sequenced input: PBMCs. Receptor source: a woman aged 55 to 70 in good health, CMV-negative, and a related stem cell transplant donor. The CDR3 runs from the conserved cysteine through the conserved F or W. The D gene is left open where the match is weak. A row's size may be missing; if present it is once, few, many or a size class.

J	D	size	length	V	DNA	CDR3
TRBJ2-2	TRBD1	many	13	TRBV7-2	TGTGCCAGTGACAGGGGGCTAGGCGGGGAGCTGTTTTTT	CASDRGLGGELFF
TRBJ2-7	.	few	14	TRBV27	TGTGCCATCCGTGGGGGGGGCAGGAGAGGCGAGCAGTACTTC	CAIRGGGRRGEQYF
TRBJ2-7	TRBD2	many	15	TRBV5-4	TGTGCCAGCAGCTTGGGGCCTAGCGGGATCGGGAAGCAGTACTTC	CASSLGPSGIGKQYF
TRBJ1-1	TRBD1	.	15	TRBV18	TGTGCCAGCTCACCGACAGGGGGGTCGGACACTGAAGCTTTCTTT	CASSPTGGSDTEAFF
TRBJ2-1	TRBD1	many	14	TRBV5-1	TGCGCCAGCAGCCCCGGGACAGGGTTGAATGAGCAGTTCTTC	CASSPGTGLNEQFF
TRBJ2-3	.	.	13	TRBV19	TGTGCCAGTAGACAGGCTGGCACAGATACGCAGTATTTT	CASRQAGTDTQYF
TRBJ2-7	TRBD2	many	13	TRBV6-1	TGTGCCAGTAGAATAGCGGGAGATTACGAGCAGTACTTC	CASRIAGDYEQYF
TRBJ2-2	TRBD1	many	15	TRBV2	TGTGCCAGCAGTGAAGCGGGACAGCACACCGGGGAGCTGTTTTTT	CASSEAGQHTGELFF
TRBJ1-1	.	.	15	TRBV30	TGTGCCTGGAGTGTACTTGGGGGCGCGGGCACTGAAGCTTTCTTT	CAWSVLGGAGTEAFF
TRBJ1-1	.	.	16	TRBV19	TGTGCCAGTAGTATAGGCAGATCTCTCGTGAACACTGAAGCTTTCTTT	CASSIGRSLVNTEAFF
TRBJ2-6	.	many	15	TRBV18	TGTGCCAGCTCACCGAGGGGCTCTGGGGCCAACGTCCTGACTTTC	CASSPRGSGANVLTF
TRBJ2-2	TRBD2	few	16	TRBV19	TGTGCCAGTACCAAGGCGGGGGTAGTGAACACCGGGGAGCTGTTTTTT	CASTKAGVVNTGELFF
TRBJ1-3	TRBD1	many	15	TRBV5-4	TGTGCCAGCAGCCCGGGACAGGGTAATGGAAACACCATATATTTT	CASSPGQGNGNTIYF
TRBJ2-1	TRBD1	many	16	TRBV19	TGTGCCACCAATGCCCGGGACAGGGGGTACTACAATGAGCAGTTCTTC	CATNARDRGYYNEQFF
TRBJ1-5	TRBD1	many	15	TRBV19	TGTGCCAGTAGTATCTCGGGACAGGGAGTTCAGCCCCAGCATTTT	CASSISGQGVQPQHF
TRBJ1-3	TRBD1	many	13	TRBV6-5	TGTGCCAGCAGTTACTCCCCAACAGGGGCCATATATTTT	CASSYSPTGAIYF
TRBJ1-1	TRBD1	few	14	TRBV29-1	TGCAGCTCAACTCAGACAGGGTGGAGCACTGAAGCTTTCTTT	CSSTQTGWSTEAFF
TRBJ2-7	.	many	14	TRBV25-1	TGTGCCAGCAGTGAATTTGGATTTAGGGACGAGCAGTACTTC	CASSEFGFRDEQYF
TRBJ2-2	TRBD2	many	18	TRBV5-4	TGTGCCAGCAGCTCGGGCGGACTAGCGGGGGGAAATACCGGGGAGCTGTTTTTT	CASSSGGLAGGNTGELFF
TRBJ2-5	.	many	12	TRBV7-9	TGTGCCAGCACACGACTCGCGGAGACCCAGTACTTC	CASTRLAETQYF
TRBJ1-5	.	.	13	TRBV29-1	TGCAGCGTAAAAGACACGGGCAATCAGCCCCAGCATTTT	CSVKDTGNQPQHF
TRBJ1-4	.	many	14	TRBV6-5	TGTGCCAGCAGCCGCAGGGGAGGTGGTGAAAAACTGTTTTTT	CASSRRGGGEKLFF
TRBJ1-3	TRBD1	many	16	TRBV10-3	TGTGCCATCAGTGGGGGGGACAGGTTCTCTGGAAACACCATATATTTT	CAISGGDRFSGNTIYF
TRBJ1-3	TRBD1	many	14	TRBV9	TGTGCCAGCAGCCCTGGGGACAGTGGGTACACCATATATTTT	CASSPGDSGYTIYF
TRBJ2-4	.	few	15	TRBV15	TGTGCCACCAGCAGAGATCCAGCGGGTGGTGACATTCAGTACTTC	CATSRDPAGGDIQYF